These 5 T cell receptor beta chains originate from one sample sequenced in a study of T-cell reconstitution after alpha-beta-depleted transplantation in children. Unique molecular identifiers were built into the TCRbeta library. TCRdb fed the PCR reads into MiXCR, producing one record per CDR3 protein. The data hold 450,000 to 600,000 distinct CDR3 sequences, with around 18% observed a single time. The sequenced sample was PBMCs from the stem cell graft donor, obtained from the stem cell graft. The source of these receptors is a human donor who donated a stem cell graft to a child with acute lymphoblastic leukemia.

The chain combines TRBV12-3 or TRBV12-4 with TRBJ1-3; 10 nucleotides align to TRBD1. This CDR3 contains 17 residues. V lost 6 bases, J lost 0 bases, and 8 bases stayed unmatched. This chain's CDR3 is CASRDSGTGVSGNTIYF. CDR3 coding DNA: TGTGCCAGCAGGGACTCCGGGACAGGGGTCTCTGGAAACACCATATATTTT.

The chain combines TRBV5-1 with TRBJ2-7; no reliable D call. V was clipped by 2 bases and J by 4 bases, with 13 bases between them. Germline V gene lookup returns CDR1 SGHRS and CDR2 YFSETQ. The CDR3 is 14 residues long. CDR3 nucleotides: TGCGCCAGCAGCTTCGGCACGCAAGGGTACGAGCAGTACTTC. As protein: CASSFGTQGYEQYF. The full variable domain, its missing parts supplied by reference TRBV5-1 and TRBJ2-7, is KAGVTQTPRYLIKTRGQQVTLSCSPISGHRSVSWYQQTPGQGLQFLFEYFSETQRNKGNFPGRFSGRQFSNSRSEMNVSTLELGDSALYLCASSFGTQGYEQYFGPGTRLTVT.

This clonotype was recorded a few times. The chain links TRBV29-1 to TRBJ2-7, with D possibly TRBD1 on 6 matching bases. The CDR3 has 14 amino acids. Germline V lookup: CDR1 SQVTM, CDR2 ANQGSEA. Trimming removed 4 bases from V and 0 bases from J, with 13 bases in between. In DNA form, the CDR3 reads TGCAGCGTTGCCCTCGGACAGTACTCCTACGAGCAGTACTTC. Its protein product is CSVALGQYSYEQYF.

In its sample, this clonotype was seen many times. J is TRBJ2-7 and V is TRBV6-1, with TRBD2 as a possible D gene (5 bases). Trimming removed 11 bases at V and 7 bases at J, with 24 bases between. Looked up from germline, CDR1 is MNHNS and CDR2 is SASEGT. This CDR3 contains 14 residues. The CDR3, as DNA: TGTGCCGCCGCACCGAGAGAGGGAATAGAGGAGCAGTACTTC. Its protein is CAAAPREGIEEQYF.

This chain links TRBV12-3 or TRBV12-4 with TRBJ1-1; 8 nucleotides agree with TRBD1. Losses at the gene ends were 3 bases for V and 0 bases for J; bases not matched to a gene: 6. The CDR3 has 16 amino acids. The CDR3 here is CASSFPDREMNTEAFF. CDR3 DNA sequence: TGTGCCAGCAGTTTCCCGGACAGGGAGATGAACACTGAAGCTTTCTTT.